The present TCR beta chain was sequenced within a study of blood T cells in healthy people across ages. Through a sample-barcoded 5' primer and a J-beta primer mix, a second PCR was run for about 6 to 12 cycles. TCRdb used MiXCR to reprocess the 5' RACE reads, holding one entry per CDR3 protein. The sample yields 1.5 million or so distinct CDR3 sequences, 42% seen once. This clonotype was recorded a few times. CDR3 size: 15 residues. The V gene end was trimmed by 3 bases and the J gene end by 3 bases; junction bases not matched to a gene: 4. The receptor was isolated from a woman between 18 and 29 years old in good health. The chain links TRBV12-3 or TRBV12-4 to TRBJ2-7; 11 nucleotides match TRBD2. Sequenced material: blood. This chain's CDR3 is CASSFRLAGGYEQYF. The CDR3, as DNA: TGTGCCAGCAGTTTTCGCCTAGCGGGGGGCTACGAGCAGTACTTC.